The present T cell receptor beta chain was sequenced within a study of blood T cell repertoires in COVID-19. On the study more broadly: Whether acute or convalescent, the COVID-19 samples came from the United States, Italy and Spain. Sources were T cells, B-cell-depleted T cells, or PBMCs; the material itself was cDNA or gDNA.

This CDR3 region has 15 residues. Trimming cost V 0 bases and J 2 bases, with 9 bases left between them. Looked up from germline, CDR1 is SGHNT and CDR2 is YYREEE (reference sequence). Per the original data handling: Estimates of nucleated cell counts were drawn from the amplification of reference gene primers. This table comes from immunoSEQ multiplex PCR, and its TCRdb copy is limited to in-frame clones, with some not included. Clone size and the V and J calls come from that table; the DNA yielded D and trimming. This sample has some 26,000 clones; roughly nine tenths occur once, and the top ten carry less than 20%.

The chain uses TRBV5-4 and TRBJ1-5; D might be TRBD1 (5 bases). The receptor comes from a human donor in a cohort sampled during active COVID-19. Source material: peripheral blood. CDR3 residues: CASSLGGEGNQPQHF. CDR3 bases: TGTGCCAGCAGCTTGGGGGGGGAAGGCAATCAGCCCCAGCATTTT.